This TCR beta chain was found in a study of Graves' ophthalmopathy and Graves' hyperthyroidism. Study details: A follow-up of 18 months without ophthalmopathy meant that hyperthyroidism was stable.

Beta-chain TCR CDR3 regions were amplified from RNA transcripts. Second-round multiplex PCR followed a first-round RT-PCR using HTBI primers. TCRdb re-analysed the multiplex PCR reads in MiXCR, keeping a single row per CDR3 protein. The data contain about 1.1 million distinct CDR3 sequences, about 35% of them singletons. The sequenced sample was peripheral blood or thyroid tissue (not recorded which). The clonotype originates from an adult man with Graves' hyperthyroidism.

The CDR3 loop reads CASGTGRTEAFF. The CDR3 DNA is TGTGCCAGCGGGACAGGGCGGACTGAAGCTTTCTTT. The gene calls are TRBV7-8 and TRBJ1-1, with 9 bases fitting TRBD1. Germline CDR1 and CDR2: SGHVS and FQNEAQ. V lost 8 bases, J lost 5 bases, and 3 bases stayed unmatched. The CDR3 contains 12 residues. Based on the CDR3 plus reference TRBV7-8 and TRBJ1-1, the full variable domain is GAGVSQSPRYKVAKRGQDVALRCDPISGHVSLFWYQQALGQGPEFLTYFQNEAQLDKSGLPSDRFFAERPEGSVSTLKIQRTQQEDSAVYLCASGTGRTEAFFGQGTRLTVV.